The TCR beta chain under discussion was sequenced for a study of patients and donors after allogeneic stem cell transplantation. A single record per CDR3 protein comes from TCRdb applying MiXCR to the RT-PCR reads. The table records about 960,000 distinct CDR3 sequences, about a sixth of them present only once. In germline, CDR1 is SNHLY, CDR2 FYNNEI. The CDR3 totals 14 residues. Trimming shortened V by 8 bases and J by 0 bases, and 10 bases separated the two germline ends. Material for sequencing was blood, either unsorted or a sorted T cell fraction (not recorded which). V and J are TRBV2 and TRBJ2-2; weak D call: TRBD2 (5 bases). The receptor was derived from a human donor who was either an allogeneic HSCT recipient or a stem cell or donor lymphocyte infusion donor (not recorded which). It is not recorded whose cells these are; they may come from a transplant donor. The CDR3 protein is CASEGAANTGELFF. The CDR3 bases are TGTGCCAGCGAGGGAGCCGCGAACACCGGGGAGCTGTTTTTT.